Presented here are 32 T cell receptor beta chains from one specimen sequenced in a study of spatial heterogeneity in lung cancer. The time point was: sample taken at primary tumor resection. Material for sequencing was whole RNA from tumor, nontumor lung or frozen PBMC, left unsorted. TCRdb passed the 5' RACE reads through MiXCR, listing each CDR3 protein once. The sample lists 40,000 to 50,000 distinct CDR3 sequences; 7.5% to 8% were seen once. The sample consisted of PBMCs, taken at surgery. Receptors were obtained from a female donor with early-stage non-small cell lung cancer.

This clonotype was seen a few times. The chain uses TRBV19 and TRBJ1-2; 7 nucleotides align to TRBD1. Germline V gene data show CDR1 as LNHDA and CDR2 as SQIVND (reference sequence). The CDR3 totals 15 residues. Trimming cost V 7 bases and J 3 bases; bases outside gene matches: 11. As DNA, the CDR3 is TGTGCCAGTACCAACCAGGGGGGGCTCCACTATGGCTACACCTTC. Its protein product is CASTNQGGLHYGYTF.

This clonotype was picked up a small number of times. V usage is TRBV6-6 and J usage is TRBJ2-7; unclear D gene. Germline V gene lookup returns CDR1 MNHNY and CDR2 SVGAGI (reference sequence). Deletions cut 4 bases from V and 3 bases from J, with 13 bases between. This CDR3 region has 14 residues. The CDR3 spells CASSFGQKGYEQYF. CDR3 sequence (DNA): TGTGCCAGCAGTTTCGGCCAAAAAGGCTACGAGCAGTACTTC.

The chain links TRBV5-6 to TRBJ2-1, with D possibly matching TRBD2 (6 bases). V lost 1 base, J lost 7 bases, and 9 bases lay in between. The germline V gene encodes CDR1 SGHDT and CDR2 YYEEEE. This CDR3 is 13 amino acids long. CDR3: CASSLPGVNEQFF. The CDR3 coding sequence is TGTGCCAGCAGCTTGCCGGGAGTAAATGAGCAGTTCTTC.

Ten or more counts support this clonotype. The chain uses TRBV28 and TRBJ1-2, with a weak D call TRBD1 (5 bases). This CDR3 has 14 residues. Trimming shortened V by 6 bases and J by 4 bases, and 15 bases separated the two germline ends. CDR1 MDHEN and CDR2 SYDVKM come from the germline V gene. The CDR3 DNA sequence: TGTGCCAGCAGGCCGCCGGGGCCTTCCTATGGCTACACCTTC. Protein product: CASRPPGPSYGYTF.

The sample holds a few counts of this clonotype. The chain couples TRBV4-3 to TRBJ2-1; D not certain. V dropped 0 bases and J dropped 3 bases, with 12 bases sitting between them. CDR3 length: 16 residues. Looked up from germline, CDR1 is LGHNA and CDR2 is YSLEER. CDR3 DNA: TGCGCCAGCAGCCAAGATTTCGGACCAAACTACAATGAGCAGTTCTTC. Translating it yields CASSQDFGPNYNEQFF.

This chain connects TRBV28 to TRBJ2-5; D may be TRBD1 (7 bases). V lost 5 bases and J lost 5, with 21 bases in between. Germline assignment: CDR1 MDHEN and CDR2 SYDVKM. The CDR3 loop spans 16 amino acids. The CDR3 protein is CASSPGGGLGSETQYF. Written as DNA, the CDR3 is TGTGCCAGCAGTCCCGGAGGGGGCTTGGGTTCCGAGACCCAGTACTTC.

This clonotype has at least ten counts. The chain couples TRBV7-9 to TRBJ2-2; tentative D call: TRBD2 (5 bases). V lost 3 bases and J 9 bases, leaving 26 bases between the germline ends. The CDR3 contains 18 residues. Germline V gene data show CDR1 as SEHNR and CDR2 as FQNEAQ (reference sequence). CDR3 DNA sequence: TGTGCCAGCAGCTTTATGGCGGGTGACTTCATGACGGCCCGGGAGCTGTTTTTT. It specifies CASSFMAGDFMTARELFF.

This clonotype was seen many times. The CDR3 here is CASSSIFYEQYF. As DNA, the CDR3 is TGTGCCAGCAGTTCGATATTCTACGAGCAGTACTTC. The rearrangement joins TRBV28 to TRBJ2-7; D unresolved. The CDR3 runs 12 residues. The V and J ends lost 4 bases and 3 bases respectively, with 7 bases between them. CDR1 and CDR2 from the germline V gene are MDHEN and SYDVKM.

The CDR3, as DNA: TGTGCCAGCATGGTACCCGGGACTAAGGGAGGGTTGGGCAATCAGCCCCAGCATTTT. Translation: CASMVPGTKGGLGNQPQHF. The chain combines TRBV6-1 with TRBJ1-5, with D maybe TRBD1 (5 bases). The CDR3 has 19 amino acids. Trimming stripped 7 bases from V and 2 bases from J, with 27 bases between. Germline V gene sequence: CDR1 MNHNS, CDR2 SASEGT.

This clonotype has a count of ten or more. The rearrangement uses TRBV29-1 and TRBJ1-2, with D possibly TRBD1 on 5 matching bases. Trimming took off 0 bases at V and 10 bases at J, with 9 bases between the two ends. Germline CDR1 is SQVTM and CDR2 is ANQGSEA. The CDR3 consists of 11 residues. CDR3 DNA sequence: TGCAGCGTTGAAGAGGTGGGGGACTACACCTTC. Encoded protein: CSVEEVGDYTF.

This chain uses TRBV7-9 with TRBJ2-1; 8 positions agree with TRBD2. Trimming at V came to 0 bases and at J to 2 bases, leaving 0 bases not matched to a gene. Germline V gene data show CDR1 as SEHNR and CDR2 as FQNEAQ (reference sequence). CDR3 size: 15 residues. CDR3 bases: TGTGCCAGCAGCTTAGCTAGCGGGGCCTACAATGAGCAGTTCTTC. Protein sequence: CASSLASGAYNEQFF.

Points on this clonotype: It may be a read error: a sequence one base away is much more abundant. The chain combines TRBV29-1 with TRBJ2-1; 7 bases fit TRBD1. This CDR3 is 15 amino acids long. Germline-derived CDR1 and CDR2 are SQVTM and ANQGSEA. Losses at the gene ends were 2 bases for V and 6 bases for J; bases not matched to a gene: 10. CDR3 coding DNA: TGCAGCGTTGAAATGGGACAGATGGCCTGCAATGAGCAGTTCTTC. Translated, it gives CSVEMGQMACNEQFF.

This clonotype has a count of ten or more. V and J are TRBV7-3 and TRBJ2-5, with D possibly being TRBD2 (5 bases). The ends were cut back, 5 bases at V and 4 bases at J, with 14 bases in the middle. CDR1 SGHTA and CDR2 FQGTGA come from the germline V gene. CDR3 length: 14 amino acids. DNA of the CDR3: TGTGCCAGCAGCCACCCGAGTGAGGGAGAGACCCAGTACTTC. Translated: CASSHPSEGETQYF.

In its sample, this clonotype was seen many times. The rearrangement joins TRBV7-2 to TRBJ1-3; the match to TRBD1 covers 10 bases. Germline-derived CDR1 and CDR2 are SGHTA and FQGNSA. The V gene end was trimmed by 8 bases and the J gene end by 4 bases; junction bases not matched to a gene: 2. The CDR3 spans 13 residues. CDR3 DNA sequence: TGTGCCAGCGGGACAGGGGTAGGAAACACCATATATTTT. Amino acids: CASGTGVGNTIYF. The full variable domain, with the rest looked up from reference TRBV7-2 and TRBJ1-3, is GAGVSQSPSNKVTEKGKDVELRCDPISGHTALYWYRQSLGQGLEFLIYFQGNSAPDKSGLPSDRFSAERTGGSVSTLTIQRTQQEDSAVYLCASGTGVGNTIYFGEGSWLTVV.

This clonotype was observed many times. At one end the junction does not follow the germline gene, possibly because of a read error. The rearrangement links TRBV10-3 to TRBJ1-1; 9 bases line up with TRBD1. The V gene's germline CDR1 is ENHRY and CDR2 SYGVKD. The CDR3 extends over 14 amino acids. CDR3 loop: CAIRDRGDNTEAFF. The DNA of the CDR3 is TGTGCCATCCGTGACAGGGGGGACAACACTGAAGCTTTCTTT.

The sample holds a few counts of this clonotype. The chain combines TRBV28 with TRBJ1-2; 7 bases are shared with TRBD1. V gave up 6 bases and J gave up 4 bases; unmatched junction bases: 8. CDR1 and CDR2 (germline): MDHEN, SYDVKM. The CDR3 runs 14 residues. CDR3 residues: CASRDRVLAYGYTF. The DNA for the CDR3 is TGTGCCAGCAGAGACAGGGTTTTGGCCTATGGCTACACCTTC.

This clonotype was observed many times. This chain connects TRBV20-1 to TRBJ1-5, with a weak D call TRBD1 (6 bases). The CDR3 length is 15 residues. With 5 bases removed from V and 1 base from J, the gap between germline ends came to 15 bases. Germline-derived CDR1 and CDR2 are DFQATT and SNEGSKA (reference sequence). The CDR3 region is CSASEGGRSNQPQHF. CDR3 coding DNA: TGCAGTGCTTCCGAGGGGGGCCGGAGCAATCAGCCCCAGCATTTT.

The table lists this clonotype with many counts. J is TRBJ2-7 and V is TRBV20-1; possible D gene TRBD2, 7 bases. The CDR3 length is 13 residues. Germline V gives CDR1 DFQATT, CDR2 SNEGSKA (reference sequence). V was clipped by 6 bases and J by 5 bases, with 17 bases between them. This CDR3 reads CSALGTGRDEQYF. The DNA of the CDR3 is TGCAGTGCCCTGGGAACAGGGAGGGACGAGCAGTACTTC.

The chain carries TRBV12-3 or TRBV12-4 and TRBJ2-5; unclear D gene. Trimming cost V 3 bases and J 4 bases, with 18 bases left between them. The CDR3 covers 16 residues. Written as DNA, the CDR3 is TGTGCCAGCAGTTTTAATTCAGTGGCCGCTGTAGAGACCCAGTACTTC. Its translation is CASSFNSVAAVETQYF.

This clonotype has a count of ten or more. This chain uses TRBV6-2 or TRBV6-3 with TRBJ2-1; D gene ambiguous. Trimming left V 2 bases short and J 9 bases short, with 8 bases between. There are 12 residues in the CDR3. CDR1 is MNHEY and CDR2 is SVGEGT in the germline V gene. The CDR3 sequence: CASSYGRAEQFF. CDR3 in DNA: TGTGCCAGCAGTTACGGACGAGCTGAGCAGTTCTTC.

This clonotype has a count of ten or more. The genes are TRBV28 and TRBJ1-1, with D unclear. The germline CDR1 and CDR2 sequences are MDHEN and SYDVKM. The CDR3 contains 14 residues. V lost 6 bases to trimming and J lost 3 bases, with 14 bases between them. CDR3 nucleotide sequence: TGTGCCAGCAGAAGCCCCTACCTCCACACTGAAGCTTTCTTT. It encodes CASRSPYLHTEAFF.

This clonotype was seen ten or more times. The CDR3 DNA reads as TGCAGTGCTGAAGTCAGGGGGCTTGTGGAGACCCAGTACTTC. Protein: CSAEVRGLVETQYF. V gene TRBV20-1 combines with J gene TRBJ2-5, with 8 positions matching TRBD1. There are 14 residues in the CDR3. The ends lost 5 bases at V and 5 bases at J; junction bases unmatched: 10. The germline CDR1 and CDR2 sequences are DFQATT and SNEGSKA (reference sequence).

This clonotype was recorded a few times. J is TRBJ2-1 and V is TRBV5-1; 12 nucleotides agree with TRBD2. The CDR3 contains 16 residues. The germline gives CDR1 SGHRS, CDR2 YFSETQ. The ends lost 7 bases at V and 9 bases at J; junction bases unmatched: 14. This CDR3 is CASGSYPGLAGGEQFF. In nucleotides, the CDR3 is TGCGCCAGCGGTTCCTATCCGGGACTAGCGGGCGGTGAGCAGTTCTTC.

This clonotype was recorded many times. The chain carries TRBV6-2 or TRBV6-3 and TRBJ1-1; 10 bases align to TRBD1. The germline CDR1 and CDR2 sequences are MNHEY and SVGEGT. Trimming took 5 bases from V and 4 from J; bases not matched to a gene: 4. The CDR3 consists of 14 residues. CDR3 residues: CASSTGTGATEAFF. The CDR3 DNA reads as TGTGCCAGCAGTACCGGGACAGGGGCCACTGAAGCTTTCTTT.

The sample holds a few counts of this clonotype. The CDR3 sequence is CASSVDAGLGYEQYF. As DNA, the CDR3 is TGTGCCAGCAGCGTAGACGCAGGCCTCGGGTACGAGCAGTACTTC. The rearrangement uses TRBV9 and TRBJ2-7, with D unresolved. CDR3 length: 15 residues. With 0 bases removed from V and 4 bases from J, the gap between germline ends came to 14 bases. Germline V gene sequence: CDR1 SGDLS, CDR2 YYNGEE.

This clonotype was observed at least ten times. CDR3 nucleotides: TGTGCCAGCAGTGTCGACAGGACCCAGTACTTC. Amino acids: CASSVDRTQYF. This chain uses TRBV6-2 or TRBV6-3 with TRBJ2-5; TRBD1 might be the D (5 bases). There are 11 residues in the CDR3. CDR1 and CDR2 from the germline V gene are MNHEY and SVGEGT. Trimming left V 5 bases short and J 7 bases short, with 8 bases between.

The chain employs TRBV4-3 and TRBJ2-3, with 7 bases that match TRBD2. V shed 1 base and J 0 bases; nucleotides not matched to a gene: 4. Germline V gives CDR1 LGHNA, CDR2 YSLEER. The CDR3 has 16 amino acids. The chain's CDR3 is CASSQGRGLSTDTQYF. The CDR3 DNA sequence: TGCGCCAGCAGCCAAGGAAGGGGACTAAGCACAGATACGCAGTATTTT.

This clonotype was detected a few times. V and J are TRBV20-1 and TRBJ2-1; 8 bases match TRBD2. Per the germline V gene, CDR1 is DFQATT and CDR2 is SNEGSKA (reference sequence). CDR3 length: 16 residues. J was trimmed by 4 bases and V by 2 bases; bases with no gene match: 10. The CDR3 coding sequence is TGCAGTGCTAGACCTTCTAGCGGGTTTACTTACAATGAGCAGTTCTTC. This gives the protein CSARPSSGFTYNEQFF.

This clonotype was recorded at least ten times. This chain connects TRBV5-1 to TRBJ2-7, with 16 bases aligning to TRBD2. The CDR3 is 18 amino acids. The germline V gene encodes CDR1 SGHRS and CDR2 YFSETQ. The ends lost 9 bases at V and 0 bases at J; junction bases unmatched: 12. CDR3 protein: CATTPGLAGGTNSYEQYF. In DNA form, the CDR3 reads TGCGCCACGACGCCGGGACTAGCGGGGGGGACGAACTCCTACGAGCAGTACTTC.

This clonotype was observed many times. The chain recombines TRBV20-1 with TRBJ1-2; possibly TRBD1 for D (6 bases). V shed 5 bases and J shed 8 bases, with 15 bases lying between them. Looked up from germline, CDR1 is DFQATT and CDR2 is SNEGSKA (reference sequence). The CDR3 is 12 amino acids. Written as DNA, the CDR3 is TGCAGTGCTCTTCAGGGGTTGGAAGGCTACACCTTC. Its translation is CSALQGLEGYTF.

This clonotype has a count of ten or more. The chain recombines TRBV7-9 with TRBJ2-5; 7 bases line up with TRBD1. V was clipped by 1 base and J by 2 bases; unmatched bases: 1. The CDR3 loop spans 14 amino acids. CDR1 SEHNR and CDR2 FQNEAQ come from the germline V gene (reference sequence). CDR3 amino acids: CASSLGRGQETQYF. DNA of the CDR3: TGTGCCAGCAGCTTAGGCAGGGGGCAAGAGACCCAGTACTTC. The full variable domain, its missing parts supplied by reference TRBV7-9 and TRBJ2-5, is DTGVSQNPRHKITKRGQNVTFRCDPISEHNRLYWYRQTLGQGPEFLTYFQNEAQLEKSRLLSDRFSAERPKGSFSTLEIQRTEQGDSAMYLCASSLGRGQETQYFGPGTRLLVL.

This clonotype was counted many times. Here the CDR3 reads CASSRSNGEQFF. In DNA form, the CDR3 reads TGCGCCAGCAGCCGGAGCAACGGAGAGCAGTTCTTC. The chain carries TRBV4-3 and TRBJ2-1; no definite D call. Germline V gives CDR1 LGHNA, CDR2 YSLEER. V was trimmed by 4 bases and J by 10 bases, leaving 11 bases between them. This CDR3 region has 12 residues.